These T cell receptor beta chains were read from a single sample in a study of T cell responses to AZD1222 COVID-19 vaccine. Profiling relied on immunoSEQ multiplex PCR, and the TCRdb table lists in-frame clones only, not all of them. Of 130,000 or so clones listed, around 94% are singletons. The sample in question was peripheral blood, obtained on day 0 of AZD1222 vaccination. The source is an adult in good health. Both conserved end residues are part of each CDR3. The D gene is left open where the match is weak. The size entry is marked missing in some rows and otherwise reads once, few, many or a size class.

>.|TRBJ2-2|.|TRBV15
TGTGCCACCAGCAGTACCGGGATCCTCACCGGGGAGCTGTTTTTT
CATSSTGILTGELFF
>.|TRBJ1-5|.|TRBV27
TGTGCCAGCAGGAGGGACCACACGGGGCAGCCCCAGCATTTT
CASRRDHTGQPQHF
>.|TRBJ1-6|.|TRBV4-1
TGCGCCAGCAGCCAAGATTTGACAGTCACAGCCCTCCACTTT
CASSQDLTVTALHF
>once|TRBJ2-1|TRBD2|TRBV27
TGTGCCAGCAGTTTATCTCCGGCTAGCGGATACTACAATGAGCAGTTCTTC
CASSLSPASGYYNEQFF
>few|TRBJ2-1|.|TRBV25-1
TGTGCCAGCGCTCAATTTCAGGGGGGAGGACACAATGAGCAGTTCTTC
CASAQFQGGGHNEQFF
>.|TRBJ1-1|.|TRBV5-5
TGTGCCAGCAGCTCGCTCATTCGGGGCACTGAAGCTTTCTTT
CASSSLIRGTEAFF
>.|TRBJ2-7|.|TRBV30
TGTGCCTGGAACCGGGACCGTAGCTCCTACGAGCAGTACTTC
CAWNRDRSSYEQYF
>.|TRBJ2-3|TRBD2|TRBV7-3
TGTGCCAGCAGCCCCAGTGTGCTAGCGGGCACAGATACGCAGTATTTT
CASSPSVLAGTDTQYF
>.|TRBJ1-6|.|TRBV14
TGTGCCAGCAGCCGCCAACAGTATAATTCACCCCTCCACTTT
CASSRQQYNSPLHF
>.|TRBJ1-5|.|TRBV5-1
TGCGCCAGCAGCGTGGACACCAATCAGCCCCAGCATTTT
CASSVDTNQPQHF
>.|TRBJ1-1|TRBD1|TRBV6-5
TGTGCCAGCAGTTACGGAGGGACAGTAGAAACTGAAGCTTTCTTT
CASSYGGTVETEAFF
>.|TRBJ2-7|.|TRBV25-1
TGTGCCAGCAGTCCTCCCGGTTGGGAGCAGTACTTC
CASSPPGWEQYF
>.|TRBJ1-6|.|TRBV6-5
TGTGCCAGCAGTTACTCCCGGGGCGATGGCCTCCACTTT
CASSYSRGDGLHF
>.|TRBJ1-1|TRBD1|TRBV9
TGTGCCAGCAGCGTAGCTGGAGGGACAGGGGGCTTTACTGAAGCTTTCTTT
CASSVAGGTGGFTEAFF
>.|TRBJ1-2|.|TRBV6-5
TGTGCCAGCAGTTGGGGGACGAACTATGGCTACACCTTC
CASSWGTNYGYTF
>.|TRBJ1-3|.|TRBV29-1
TGCAGCGTTGAGTCAGACTCTGGAAACACCATATATTTT
CSVESDSGNTIYF
>.|TRBJ1-1|TRBD1|TRBV5-8
TGTGCCAGCAGCCCAGGGACAGGGAATAGGAACACTGAAGCTTTCTTT
CASSPGTGNRNTEAFF
>.|TRBJ1-1|.|TRBV5-1
TGCGCCAGCAGCAGAGGGTCCCAGGCAGGATTTATGGACACTGAAGCTTTCTTT
CASSRGSQAGFMDTEAFF
>.|TRBJ2-7|TRBD2|TRBV20-1
TGCAGTGCTAGTGACCGGGGGGGACTAGCGGGAGGGCCCCACGAGCAGTACTTC
CSASDRGGLAGGPHEQYF
>.|TRBJ2-5|.|TRBV7-2
TGTGCCAGCAGCTCCCCCATGAAAGAGACCCAGTACTTC
CASSSPMKETQYF
>.|TRBJ2-7|TRBD1|TRBV7-9
TGTGCCAGCAGCCCCCCGGGACAGGGTTTATCCTACGAGCAGTACTTC
CASSPPGQGLSYEQYF
>.|TRBJ2-7|.|TRBV19
TGTGCCAGTAGTATCGGCGGGAATAACTACGAGCAGTACTTC
CASSIGGNNYEQYF
>.|TRBJ2-6|TRBD1|TRBV4-1
TGCGCCAGCAGCCGGACAGGGGATTCTACTGGGGCCAACGTCCTGACTTTC
CASSRTGDSTGANVLTF
>.|TRBJ2-5|TRBD2|TRBV13
TGTGCCAGCAGCCCGGGACTAGCTTTGAAGGAGACCCAGTACTTC
CASSPGLALKETQYF
>.|TRBJ1-4|.|TRBV11-3
TGTGCCAGCAGCTTGGACGCTCGCTTTGACAGCGTTAATGAAAAACTGTTTTTT
CASSLDARFDSVNEKLFF
>.|TRBJ1-1|TRBD1|TRBV5-1
TGCGCCAGCAGCGACGGGACAGGGCCTAACACTGAAGCTTTCTTT
CASSDGTGPNTEAFF
>.|TRBJ2-1|.|TRBV19
TGTGCCAGTAGTATTTTCCCGAGCTCCTACAATGAGCAGTTCTTC
CASSIFPSSYNEQFF
>.|TRBJ1-1|TRBD1|TRBV5-1
TGCGCCAGCAGCCCCCACTCCGGGGCAGGGGGCATCAAGAACACTGAAGCTTTCTTT
CASSPHSGAGGIKNTEAFF
>.|TRBJ2-4|TRBD2|TRBV4-2
TGTGCCAGCAGCCCTACAATACTAGCGGGAGACATTCAGTACTTC
CASSPTILAGDIQYF
>.|TRBJ2-3|TRBD2|TRBV2
TGTGCCAGCAGTGATGCCCTAGCGGTAACAGATACGCAGTATTTT
CASSDALAVTDTQYF
>once|TRBJ2-5|.|TRBV24-1
TGTGCCACCAGTGACACTTCTCTGGAGACCCAGTACTTC
CATSDTSLETQYF
>.|TRBJ2-3|TRBD2|TRBV5-1
TGCGCCAGCAGCTTGGGACTGACTAGCGTGAGGGTCACAGATACGCAGTATTTT
CASSLGLTSVRVTDTQYF
>.|TRBJ1-1|.|TRBV7-8
TGTGCCAGCAGCTTGGTTAACAGGGTGGAGAACACTGAAGCTTTCTTT
CASSLVNRVENTEAFF
>.|TRBJ1-6|TRBD1|TRBV5-1
TGCGCCAGCAGCTTGCATCCAGGGGGCGCCTGGGATTCACCCCTCCACTTT
CASSLHPGGAWDSPLHF
>once|TRBJ1-2|TRBD1|TRBV2
TGTGCCAGCAGCGGACAGGGGGCAGGTTATGGCTACACCTTC
CASSGQGAGYGYTF
>.|TRBJ1-1|.|TRBV5-5
TGTGCCAGCAGCCCTTTTGGGGGAATGAACACTGAAGCTTTCTTT
CASSPFGGMNTEAFF
>once|TRBJ2-3|.|TRBV10-3
TGTGCCATCAATGGCCAGGCATCTAGCACAGATACGCAGTATTTT
CAINGQASSTDTQYF